A single T cell receptor (beta chain) is shown here with its context. The data derive from a study of radiotherapy plus CTLA-4 blockade in lung cancer. Across the whole study: The study recorded objective responses in roughly 20% of patients and disease control in 31%.

Data came from immunoSEQ multiplex PCR; TCRdb stores just in-frame clones and leaves some out. Among roughly 130,000 clones listed, approximately 90% were seen once. CDR3 length equals 14 residues. Looked up from germline, CDR1 is SGHNT and CDR2 is YYREEE (reference sequence). V was trimmed by 7 bases and J by 0 bases, leaving 12 bases between them. This receptor was taken from a human donor with non-small cell lung cancer that progressed on radiotherapy plus ipilimumab. The chain joins TRBV5-4 to TRBJ2-3, with no clear D. The sequences come from peripheral blood, collected from a patient treated with radiotherapy plus ipilimumab. CDR3: CASHLWGSTDTQYF. CDR3 DNA: TGTGCCAGCCACCTTTGGGGTAGCACAGATACGCAGTATTTT.